This T cell receptor beta chain was obtained from a study of blood T cell repertoires in COVID-19. The length of the CDR3 is 17 residues. Germline CDR1 ENHRY, CDR2 SYGVKD. The V end lost 0 bases, the J end lost 10 bases, and 19 bases lay between the germline ends. Participant age was about 18 to 89 years, and participants resided in 25 or so US areas. Assay used: immunoSEQ multiplex PCR; TCRdb lists only in-frame clones, some missing. The sample contains a few hundred thousand clones, around nine tenths of which appear only once. Sequenced sample: PBMCs or T cells enriched from blood (not recorded which). This chain links TRBV10-3 with TRBJ1-6; unclear D gene. This receptor was taken from a woman in her twenties or thirties who had recovered from COVID-19. The DNA of the CDR3 is TGTGCCATCAGTGAGTCGATGCGGCGGCTGGGTTGGTCACCCCTCCACTTT. It translates to CAISESMRRLGWSPLHF.